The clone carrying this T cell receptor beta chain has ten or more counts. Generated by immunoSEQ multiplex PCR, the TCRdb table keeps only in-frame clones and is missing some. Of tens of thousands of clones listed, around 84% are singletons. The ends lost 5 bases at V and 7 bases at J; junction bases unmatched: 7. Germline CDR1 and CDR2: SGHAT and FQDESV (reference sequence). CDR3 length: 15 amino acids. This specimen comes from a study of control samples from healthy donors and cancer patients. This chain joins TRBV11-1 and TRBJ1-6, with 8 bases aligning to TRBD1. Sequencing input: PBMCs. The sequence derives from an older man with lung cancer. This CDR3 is CASSPPRTGNSPLHF. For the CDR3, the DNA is TGTGCCAGCAGCCCCCCTCGGACAGGGAATTCACCCCTCCACTTT.